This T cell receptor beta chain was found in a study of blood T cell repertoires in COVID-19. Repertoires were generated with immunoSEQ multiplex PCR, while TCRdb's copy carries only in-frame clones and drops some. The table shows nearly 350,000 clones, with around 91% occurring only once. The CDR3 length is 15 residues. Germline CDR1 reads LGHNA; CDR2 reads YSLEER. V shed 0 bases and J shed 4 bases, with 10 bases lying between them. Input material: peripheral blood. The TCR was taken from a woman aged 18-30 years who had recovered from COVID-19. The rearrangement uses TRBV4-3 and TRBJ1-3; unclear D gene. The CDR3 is CASSQDSGPGNTIYF. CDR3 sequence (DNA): TGCGCCAGCAGCCAAGACTCAGGCCCCGGAAACACCATATATTTT.